This TCR beta chain was sequenced for a study of T cell repertoires in cytomegalovirus infection. Turning to the study itself: CMV infection plus the matching HLA type was flagged by public TCR beta signatures.

The study's findings and limits: HLA-C-restricted CMV-specific TCR beta clonotypes prevailed in the ex vivo response. CMV carriers having the relevant HLA were flagged by cumulative public TCR beta family frequency.

The CDR3 runs to 15 residues. V was pared by 1 base and J by 6 bases, with 15 bases between. TCRdb independently ran MiXCR on the reads; one entry per CDR3 protein. The table lists hundreds of thousands of distinct CDR3 sequences, about a third of them singletons, with roughly 13% in the top ten. As concerns this clonotype: Its antigen is not known.

Sample: cultured CD8+ T cells from PBMCs, taken from culture after CMV antigen stimulation. J is TRBJ1-2 and V is TRBV12-3 or TRBV12-4, with D uncertain. The sequence was collected from a human donor in good health (CMV status not recorded). Some clones in this sample may be carry-over from other donors' samples. CDR3 region: CASSLGSGTINGYTF. CDR3 DNA: TGTGCCAGCAGTTTAGGGAGCGGTACAATCAATGGCTACACCTTC.